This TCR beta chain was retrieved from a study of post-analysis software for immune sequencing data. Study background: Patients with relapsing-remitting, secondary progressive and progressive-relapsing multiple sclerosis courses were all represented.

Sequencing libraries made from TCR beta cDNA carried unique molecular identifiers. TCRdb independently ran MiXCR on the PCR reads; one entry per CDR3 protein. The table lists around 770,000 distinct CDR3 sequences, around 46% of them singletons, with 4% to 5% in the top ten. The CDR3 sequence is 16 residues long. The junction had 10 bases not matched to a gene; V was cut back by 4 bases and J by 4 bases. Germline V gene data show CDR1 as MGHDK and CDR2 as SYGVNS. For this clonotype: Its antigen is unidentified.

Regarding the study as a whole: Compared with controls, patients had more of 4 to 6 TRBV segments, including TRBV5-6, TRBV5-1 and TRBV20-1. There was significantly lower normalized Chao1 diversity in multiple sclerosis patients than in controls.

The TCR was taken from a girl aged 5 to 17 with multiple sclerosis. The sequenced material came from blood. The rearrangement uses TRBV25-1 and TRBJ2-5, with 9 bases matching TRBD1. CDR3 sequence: CASSATWGQGRETQYF. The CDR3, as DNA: TGTGCCAGCAGTGCGACATGGGGACAGGGTCGAGAGACCCAGTACTTC.